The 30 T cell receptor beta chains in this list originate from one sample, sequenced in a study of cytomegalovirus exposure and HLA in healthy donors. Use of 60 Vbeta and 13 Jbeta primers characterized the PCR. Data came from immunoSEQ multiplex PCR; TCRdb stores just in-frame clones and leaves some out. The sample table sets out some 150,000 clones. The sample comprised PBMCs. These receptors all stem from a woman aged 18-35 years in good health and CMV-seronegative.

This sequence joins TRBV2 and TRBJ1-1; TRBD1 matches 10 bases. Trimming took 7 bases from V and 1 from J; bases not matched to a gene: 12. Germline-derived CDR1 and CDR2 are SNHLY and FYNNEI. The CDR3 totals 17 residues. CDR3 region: CASTGFDRDRGNTEAFF. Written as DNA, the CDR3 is TGTGCCAGCACGGGTTTCGACCGGGACAGGGGGAACACTGAAGCTTTCTTT.

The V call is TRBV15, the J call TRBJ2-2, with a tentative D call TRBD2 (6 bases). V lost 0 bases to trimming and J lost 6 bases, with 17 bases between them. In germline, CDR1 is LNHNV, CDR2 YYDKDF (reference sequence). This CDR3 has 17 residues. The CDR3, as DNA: TGTGCCACCAGCAGAGATGCTTTCGGGGGACTTCCCGGGGAGCTGTTTTTT. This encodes CATSRDAFGGLPGELFF. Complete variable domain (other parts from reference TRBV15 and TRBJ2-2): DAMVIQNPRYQVTQFGKPVTLSCSQTLNHNVMYWYQQKSSQAPKLLFHYYDKDFNNEADTPDNFQSRRPNTSFCFLDIRSPGLGDTAMYLCATSRDAFGGLPGELFFGEGSRLTVL.

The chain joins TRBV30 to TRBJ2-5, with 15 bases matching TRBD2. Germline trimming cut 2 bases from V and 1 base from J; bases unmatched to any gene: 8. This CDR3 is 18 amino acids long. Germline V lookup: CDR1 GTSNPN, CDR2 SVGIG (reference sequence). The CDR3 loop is CAWSRGLAGGPGQETQYF. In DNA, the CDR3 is TGTGCCTGGAGTAGAGGACTAGCGGGAGGGCCGGGCCAAGAGACCCAGTACTTC.

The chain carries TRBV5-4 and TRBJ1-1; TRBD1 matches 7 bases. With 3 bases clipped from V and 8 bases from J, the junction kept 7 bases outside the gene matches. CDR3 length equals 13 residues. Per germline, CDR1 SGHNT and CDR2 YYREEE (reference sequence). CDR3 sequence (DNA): TGTGCCAGCAGCTCGCAGACAGGGACCGAAGCTTTCTTT. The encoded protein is CASSSQTGTEAFF.

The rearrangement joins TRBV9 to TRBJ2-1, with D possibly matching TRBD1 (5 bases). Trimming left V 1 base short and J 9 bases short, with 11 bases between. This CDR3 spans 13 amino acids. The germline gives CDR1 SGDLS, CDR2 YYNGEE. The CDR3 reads CASSVSSQGEQFF. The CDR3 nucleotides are TGTGCCAGCAGCGTAAGCTCCCAGGGTGAGCAGTTCTTC.

The CDR3 sequence: CSVRDRGESSGANVLTF. The DNA for the CDR3 is TGCAGCGTTCGGGACAGGGGAGAAAGCTCTGGGGCCAACGTCCTGACTTTC. The V call is TRBV29-1, the J call TRBJ2-6; 10 bases line up with TRBD1. CDR3 size: 17 residues. CDR1 and CDR2 from the germline V gene are SQVTM and ANQGSEA. V lost 5 bases, J lost 0 bases, and 7 bases stayed unmatched.

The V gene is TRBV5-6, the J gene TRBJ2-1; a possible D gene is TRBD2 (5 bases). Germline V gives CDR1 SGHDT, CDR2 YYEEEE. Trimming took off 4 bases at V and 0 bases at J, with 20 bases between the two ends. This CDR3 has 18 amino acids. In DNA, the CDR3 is TGTGCCAGCAGCCCCGGGTCGTTTGGGAGCTTCTCCTACAATGAGCAGTTCTTC. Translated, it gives CASSPGSFGSFSYNEQFF.

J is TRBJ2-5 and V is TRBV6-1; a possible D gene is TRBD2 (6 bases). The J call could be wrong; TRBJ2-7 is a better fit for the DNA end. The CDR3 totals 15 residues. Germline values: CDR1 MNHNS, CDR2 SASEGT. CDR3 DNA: TGTGCCAGCAGAGGTAGCGGTCTCGACTCCTACGAGCAGTACTTC. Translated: CASRGSGLDSYEQYF.

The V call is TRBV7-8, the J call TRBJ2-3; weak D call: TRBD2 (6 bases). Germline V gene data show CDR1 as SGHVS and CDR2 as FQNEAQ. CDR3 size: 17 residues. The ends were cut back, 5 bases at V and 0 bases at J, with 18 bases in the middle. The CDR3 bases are TGTGCCAGCAGCCCCCAAGGAGGGGCGGCTAGCACAGATACGCAGTATTTT. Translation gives CASSPQGGAASTDTQYF.

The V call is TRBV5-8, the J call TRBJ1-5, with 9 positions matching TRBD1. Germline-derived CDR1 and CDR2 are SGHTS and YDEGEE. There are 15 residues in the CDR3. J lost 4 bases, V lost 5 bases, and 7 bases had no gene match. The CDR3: CASSPGTGKNQPQHF. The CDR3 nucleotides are TGTGCCAGCAGTCCCGGGACAGGGAAGAATCAGCCCCAGCATTTT.

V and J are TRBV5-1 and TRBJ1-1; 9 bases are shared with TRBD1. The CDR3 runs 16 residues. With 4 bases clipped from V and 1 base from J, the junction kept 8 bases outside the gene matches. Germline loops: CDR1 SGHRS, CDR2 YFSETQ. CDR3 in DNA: TGCGCCAGCAGCCTAACAGGGGGCGGAGGGAACACTGAAGCTTTCTTT. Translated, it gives CASSLTGGGGNTEAFF.

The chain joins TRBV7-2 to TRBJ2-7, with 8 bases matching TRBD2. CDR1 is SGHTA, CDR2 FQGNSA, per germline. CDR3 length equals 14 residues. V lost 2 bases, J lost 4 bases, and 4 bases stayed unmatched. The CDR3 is CASSLNSGSYEQYF. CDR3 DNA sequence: TGTGCCAGCAGCTTAAACAGCGGGAGTTACGAGCAGTACTTC. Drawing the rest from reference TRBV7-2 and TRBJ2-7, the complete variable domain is GAGVSQSPSNKVTEKGKDVELRCDPISGHTALYWYRQSLGQGLEFLIYFQGNSAPDKSGLPSDRFSAERTGGSVSTLTIQRTQQEDSAVYLCASSLNSGSYEQYFGPGTRLTVT.

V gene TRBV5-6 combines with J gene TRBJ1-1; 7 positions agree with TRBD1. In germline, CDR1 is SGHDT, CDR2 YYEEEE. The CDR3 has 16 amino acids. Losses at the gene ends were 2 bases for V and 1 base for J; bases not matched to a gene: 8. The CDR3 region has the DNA TGTGCCAGCAGCTTAATGGGGCAGGGGGAGAACACTGAAGCTTTCTTT. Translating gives CASSLMGQGENTEAFF.

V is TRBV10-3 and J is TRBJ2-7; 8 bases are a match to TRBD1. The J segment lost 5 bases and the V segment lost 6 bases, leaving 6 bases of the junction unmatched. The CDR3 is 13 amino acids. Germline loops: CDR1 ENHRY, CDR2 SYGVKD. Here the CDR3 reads CAIRLTGADEQYF. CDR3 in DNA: TGTGCCATCAGGTTGACAGGGGCGGACGAGCAGTACTTC.

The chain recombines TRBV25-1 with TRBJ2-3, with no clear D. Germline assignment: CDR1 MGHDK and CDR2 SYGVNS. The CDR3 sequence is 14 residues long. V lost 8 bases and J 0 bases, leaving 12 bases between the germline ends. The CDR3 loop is CASSLEASTDTQYF. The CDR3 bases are TGTGCCAGCTCCCTCGAAGCCAGCACAGATACGCAGTATTTT.

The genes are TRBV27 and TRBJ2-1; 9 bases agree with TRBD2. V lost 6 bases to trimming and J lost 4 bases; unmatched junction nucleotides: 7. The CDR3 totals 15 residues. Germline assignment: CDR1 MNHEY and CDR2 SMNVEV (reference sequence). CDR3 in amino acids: CASSPTTSGYNEQFF. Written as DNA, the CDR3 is TGTGCCAGCAGCCCTACGACTAGCGGATACAATGAGCAGTTCTTC.

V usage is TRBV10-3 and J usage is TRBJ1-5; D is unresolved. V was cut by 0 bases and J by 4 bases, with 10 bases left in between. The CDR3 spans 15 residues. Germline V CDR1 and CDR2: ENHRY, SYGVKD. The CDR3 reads CAISESEGVNQPQHF. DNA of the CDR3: TGTGCCATCAGTGAGTCGGAGGGAGTGAATCAGCCCCAGCATTTT.

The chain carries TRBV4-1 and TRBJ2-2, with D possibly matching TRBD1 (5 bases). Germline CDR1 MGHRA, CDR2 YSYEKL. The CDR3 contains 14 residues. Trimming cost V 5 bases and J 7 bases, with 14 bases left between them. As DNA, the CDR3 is TGCGCCAGCAGCGTGGGCAGGGATTTCGGGGAGCTGTTTTTT. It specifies CASSVGRDFGELFF.

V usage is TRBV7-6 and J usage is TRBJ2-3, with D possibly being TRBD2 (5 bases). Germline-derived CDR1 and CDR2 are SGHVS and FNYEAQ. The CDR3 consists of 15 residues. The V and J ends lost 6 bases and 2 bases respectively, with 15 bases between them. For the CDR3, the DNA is TGTGCCAGCAGACCTATGCTCGGGAACACAGATACGCAGTATTTT. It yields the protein CASRPMLGNTDTQYF.

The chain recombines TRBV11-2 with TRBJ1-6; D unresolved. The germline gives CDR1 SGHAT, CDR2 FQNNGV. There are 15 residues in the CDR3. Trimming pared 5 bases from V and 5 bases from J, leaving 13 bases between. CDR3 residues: CASSQRSGNNSPLHF. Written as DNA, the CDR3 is TGTGCCAGCAGCCAGAGGTCCGGAAATAATTCACCCCTCCACTTT.

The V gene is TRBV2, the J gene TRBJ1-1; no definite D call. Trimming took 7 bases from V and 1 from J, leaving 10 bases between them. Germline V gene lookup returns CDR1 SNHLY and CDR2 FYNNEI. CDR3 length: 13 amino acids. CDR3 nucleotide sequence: TGTGCCAGCAAGGAACAGCCGAACACTGAAGCTTTCTTT. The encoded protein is CASKEQPNTEAFF.

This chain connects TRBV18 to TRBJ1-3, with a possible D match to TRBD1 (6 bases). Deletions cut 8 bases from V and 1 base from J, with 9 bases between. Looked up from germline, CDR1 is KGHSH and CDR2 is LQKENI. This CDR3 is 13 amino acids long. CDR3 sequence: CASQTGSGNTIYF. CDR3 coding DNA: TGTGCCAGCCAGACAGGATCTGGAAACACCATATATTTT.

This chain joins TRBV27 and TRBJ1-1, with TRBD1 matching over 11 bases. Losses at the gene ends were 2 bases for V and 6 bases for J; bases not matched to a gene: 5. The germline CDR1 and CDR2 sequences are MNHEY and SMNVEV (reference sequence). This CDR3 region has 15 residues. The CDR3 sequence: CASSLGGTGGPEAFF. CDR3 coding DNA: TGTGCCAGCAGTTTAGGTGGGACAGGGGGTCCTGAAGCTTTCTTT.

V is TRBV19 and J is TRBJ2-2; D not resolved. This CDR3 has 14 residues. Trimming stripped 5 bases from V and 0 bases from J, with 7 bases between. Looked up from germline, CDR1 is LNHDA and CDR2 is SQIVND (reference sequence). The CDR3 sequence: CASSEQTNTGELFF. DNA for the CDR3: TGTGCCAGTAGTGAACAAACGAACACCGGGGAGCTGTTTTTT.

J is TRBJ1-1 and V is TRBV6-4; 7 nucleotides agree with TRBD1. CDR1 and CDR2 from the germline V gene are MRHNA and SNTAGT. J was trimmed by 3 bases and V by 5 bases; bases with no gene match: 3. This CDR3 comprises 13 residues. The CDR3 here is CASSQTGDTEAFF. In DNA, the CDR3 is TGTGCCAGCAGTCAAACAGGGGACACTGAAGCTTTCTTT.

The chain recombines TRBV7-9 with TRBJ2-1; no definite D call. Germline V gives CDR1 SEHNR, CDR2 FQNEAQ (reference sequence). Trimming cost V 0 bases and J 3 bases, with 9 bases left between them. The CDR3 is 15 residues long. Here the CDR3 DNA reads TGTGCCAGCAGCTTAGCGCGTGTATTCTACAATGAGCAGTTCTTC. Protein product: CASSLARVFYNEQFF. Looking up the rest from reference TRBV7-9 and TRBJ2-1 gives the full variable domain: DTGVSQNPRHKITKRGQNVTFRCDPISEHNRLYWYRQTLGQGPEFLTYFQNEAQLEKSRLLSDRFSAERPKGSFSTLEIQRTEQGDSAMYLCASSLARVFYNEQFFGPGTRLTVL.

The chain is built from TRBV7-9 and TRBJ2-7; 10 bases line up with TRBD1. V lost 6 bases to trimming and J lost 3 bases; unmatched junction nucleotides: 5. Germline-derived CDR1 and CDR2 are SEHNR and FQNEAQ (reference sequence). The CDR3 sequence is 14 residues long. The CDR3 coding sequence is TGTGCCAGCAGGTCCGGGACAGGGGACTACGAGCAGTACTTC. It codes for CASRSGTGDYEQYF.

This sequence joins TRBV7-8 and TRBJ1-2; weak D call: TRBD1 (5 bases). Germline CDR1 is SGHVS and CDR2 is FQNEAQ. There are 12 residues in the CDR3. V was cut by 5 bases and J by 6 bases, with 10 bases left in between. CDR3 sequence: CASSNQGHGYTF. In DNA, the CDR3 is TGTGCCAGCAGCAACCAGGGTCATGGCTACACCTTC. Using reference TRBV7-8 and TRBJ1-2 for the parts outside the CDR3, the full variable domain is GAGVSQSPRYKVAKRGQDVALRCDPISGHVSLFWYQQALGQGPEFLTYFQNEAQLDKSGLPSDRFFAERPEGSVSTLKIQRTQQEDSAVYLCASSNQGHGYTFGSGTRLTVV.

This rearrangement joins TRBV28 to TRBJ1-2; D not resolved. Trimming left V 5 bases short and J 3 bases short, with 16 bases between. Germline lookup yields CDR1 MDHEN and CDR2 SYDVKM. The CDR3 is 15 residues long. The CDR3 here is CASSSFPAADYGYTF. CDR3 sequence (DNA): TGTGCCAGCAGTAGTTTTCCGGCGGCCGACTATGGCTACACCTTC.

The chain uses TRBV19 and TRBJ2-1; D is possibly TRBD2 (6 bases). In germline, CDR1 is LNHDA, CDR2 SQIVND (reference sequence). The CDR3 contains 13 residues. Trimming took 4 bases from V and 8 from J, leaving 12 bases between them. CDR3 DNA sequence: TGTGCCAGTAGTAAGCGGACTAATGATGAGCAGTTCTTC. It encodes CASSKRTNDEQFF.